This T cell receptor (beta chain) is from a study of monozygotic twins with inflammatory bowel disease. TCRdb re-called the 5' RACE reads; every CDR3 protein appears as one record, without DNA. The table lists over 150,000 distinct CDR3 sequences. The V gene's germline CDR1 is MDHEN and CDR2 SYDVKM. The CDR3 extends over 15 amino acids. The sequence was obtained from a human donor with ulcerative colitis or Crohn's disease, or a healthy co-twin of an affected twin (not recorded which). The sample comprised blood. The chain couples TRBV28 to TRBJ1-3; TCRdb's D call of TRBD1 is untestable without DNA. The CDR3 here is CASRRDRHSGNTIYF.